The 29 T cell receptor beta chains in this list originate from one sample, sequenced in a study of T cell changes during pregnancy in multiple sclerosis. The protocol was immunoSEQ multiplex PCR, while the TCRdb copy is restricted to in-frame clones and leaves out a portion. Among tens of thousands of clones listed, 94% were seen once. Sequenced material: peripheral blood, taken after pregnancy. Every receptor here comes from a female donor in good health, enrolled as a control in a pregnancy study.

Here the CDR3 DNA reads TGTGCCAGCAGTGAAGCGCGAGATACGCAGTATTTT. Its protein is CASSEARDTQYF. J is TRBJ2-3 and V is TRBV2; no clear D gene. This CDR3 is 12 amino acids long. Germline assignment: CDR1 SNHLY and CDR2 FYNNEI. V dropped 0 bases and J dropped 5 bases, with 3 bases sitting between them. The entire variable domain, with the rest obtained from reference TRBV2 and TRBJ2-3, is as follows: EPEVTQTPSHQVTQMGQEVILRCVPISNHLYFYWYRQILGQKVEFLVSFYNNEISEKSEIFDDQFSVERPDGSNFTLKIRSTKLEDSAMYFCASSEARDTQYFGPGTRLTVL.

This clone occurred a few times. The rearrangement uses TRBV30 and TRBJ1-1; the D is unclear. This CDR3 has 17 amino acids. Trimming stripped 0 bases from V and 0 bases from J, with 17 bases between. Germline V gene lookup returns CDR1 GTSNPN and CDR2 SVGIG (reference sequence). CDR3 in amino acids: CAWSVSGRVRMNTEAFF. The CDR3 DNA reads TGTGCCTGGAGTGTGTCTGGGAGGGTCCGAATGAACACTGAAGCTTTCTTT.

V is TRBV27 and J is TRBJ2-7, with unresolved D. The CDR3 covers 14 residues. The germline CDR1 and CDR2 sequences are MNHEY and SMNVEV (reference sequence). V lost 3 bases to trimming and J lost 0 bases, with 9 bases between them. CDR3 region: CASSFTASSYEQYF. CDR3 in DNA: TGTGCCAGCAGTTTTACAGCCAGCTCCTACGAGCAGTACTTC.

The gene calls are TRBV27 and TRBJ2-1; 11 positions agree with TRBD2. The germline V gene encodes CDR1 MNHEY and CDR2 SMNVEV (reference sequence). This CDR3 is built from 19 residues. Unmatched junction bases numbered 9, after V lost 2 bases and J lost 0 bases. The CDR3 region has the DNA TGTGCCAGCAGTTTACGGGGGGGACTAGCGGTTAGCTCCTACAATGAGCAGTTCTTC. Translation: CASSLRGGLAVSSYNEQFF.

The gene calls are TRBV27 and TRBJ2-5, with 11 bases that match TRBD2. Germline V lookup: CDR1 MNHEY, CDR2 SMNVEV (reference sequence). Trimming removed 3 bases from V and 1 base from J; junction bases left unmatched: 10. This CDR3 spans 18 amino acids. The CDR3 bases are TGTGCCAGCAGTTTTGTAGGGCCTAGCGGGGGGTTCCAAGAGACCCAGTACTTC. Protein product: CASSFVGPSGGFQETQYF.

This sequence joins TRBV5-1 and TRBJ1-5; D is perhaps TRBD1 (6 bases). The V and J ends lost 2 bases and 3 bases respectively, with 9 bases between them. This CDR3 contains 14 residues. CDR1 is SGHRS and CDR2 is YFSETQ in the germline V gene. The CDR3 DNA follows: TGCGCCAGCAGCTTTACAGGGCTCAATCAGCCCCAGCATTTT. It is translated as CASSFTGLNQPQHF.

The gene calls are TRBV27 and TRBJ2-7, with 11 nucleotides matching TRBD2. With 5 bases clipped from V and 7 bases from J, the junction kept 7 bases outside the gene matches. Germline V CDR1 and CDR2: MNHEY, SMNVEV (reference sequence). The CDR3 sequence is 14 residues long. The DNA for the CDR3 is TGTGCCAGCAGTCCAGGGACTAGCGGTAGTGAGCAGTACTTC. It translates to CASSPGTSGSEQYF.

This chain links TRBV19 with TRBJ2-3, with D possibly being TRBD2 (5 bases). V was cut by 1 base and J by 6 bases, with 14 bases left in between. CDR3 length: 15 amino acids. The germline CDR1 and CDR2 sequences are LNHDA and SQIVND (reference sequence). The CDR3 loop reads CASSIVPSRGDTQYF. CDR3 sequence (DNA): TGTGCCAGTAGTATAGTACCGTCTCGAGGGGATACGCAGTATTTT.

The CDR3 DNA follows: TGCGCCAGCAGCCAAGACGGGGATGGCGAGACCCAGTACTTC. Translated, it gives CASSQDGDGETQYF. The chain uses TRBV4-1 and TRBJ2-5; D perhaps matches TRBD2 (5 bases). Germline-derived CDR1 and CDR2 are MGHRA and YSYEKL. The CDR3 contains 14 residues. The ends were cut back, 0 bases at V and 5 bases at J, with 10 bases in the middle.

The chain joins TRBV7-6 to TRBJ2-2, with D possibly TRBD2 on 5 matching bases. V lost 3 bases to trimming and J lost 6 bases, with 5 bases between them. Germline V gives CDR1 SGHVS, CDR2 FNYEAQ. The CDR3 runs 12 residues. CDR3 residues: CASSLRAGELFF. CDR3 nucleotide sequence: TGTGCCAGCAGCTTGAGGGCCGGGGAGCTGTTTTTT.

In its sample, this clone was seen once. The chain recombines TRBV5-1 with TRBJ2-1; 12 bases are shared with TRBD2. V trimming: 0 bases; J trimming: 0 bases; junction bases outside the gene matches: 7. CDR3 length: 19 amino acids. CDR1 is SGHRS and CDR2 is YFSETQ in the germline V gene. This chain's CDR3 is CASSLGTSGTQSSYNEQFF. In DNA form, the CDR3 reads TGCGCCAGCAGCTTGGGGACTAGCGGGACACAGAGCTCCTACAATGAGCAGTTCTTC.

CDR3 in DNA: TGTGCCAGCAGCTCTAAGCTCAGGGTGGGAAACGAGCAGTACTTC. Protein product: CASSSKLRVGNEQYF. The chain is built from TRBV7-9 and TRBJ2-7, with TRBD1 as a possible D gene (5 bases). Per germline, CDR1 SEHNR and CDR2 FQNEAQ (reference sequence). The CDR3 length is 15 residues. V gave up 4 bases and J gave up 5 bases, with 18 bases separating them.

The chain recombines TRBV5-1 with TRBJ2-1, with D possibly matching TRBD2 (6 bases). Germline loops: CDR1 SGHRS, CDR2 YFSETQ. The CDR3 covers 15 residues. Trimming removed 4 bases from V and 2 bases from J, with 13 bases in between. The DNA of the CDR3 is TGCGCCAGCAGCCCCAGCGGGTTTACCTACAATGAGCAGTTCTTC. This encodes CASSPSGFTYNEQFF.

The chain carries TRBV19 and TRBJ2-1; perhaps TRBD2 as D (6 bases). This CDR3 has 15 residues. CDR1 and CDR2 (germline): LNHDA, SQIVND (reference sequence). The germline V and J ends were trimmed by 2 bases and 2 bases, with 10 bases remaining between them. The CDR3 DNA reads TGTGCCAGTAGTATAATCGGGGGAACCTACAATGAGCAGTTCTTC. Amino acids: CASSIIGGTYNEQFF.

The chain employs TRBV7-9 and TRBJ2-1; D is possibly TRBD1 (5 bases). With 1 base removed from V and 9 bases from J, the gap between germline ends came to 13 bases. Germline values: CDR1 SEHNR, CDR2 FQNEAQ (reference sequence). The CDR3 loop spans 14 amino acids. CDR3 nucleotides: TGTGCCAGCAGCTTAGTTGCTCAGGGCGGTGAGCAGTTCTTC. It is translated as CASSLVAQGGEQFF. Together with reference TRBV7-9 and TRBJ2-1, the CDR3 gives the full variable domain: DTGVSQNPRHKITKRGQNVTFRCDPISEHNRLYWYRQTLGQGPEFLTYFQNEAQLEKSRLLSDRFSAERPKGSFSTLEIQRTEQGDSAMYLCASSLVAQGGEQFFGPGTRLTVL.

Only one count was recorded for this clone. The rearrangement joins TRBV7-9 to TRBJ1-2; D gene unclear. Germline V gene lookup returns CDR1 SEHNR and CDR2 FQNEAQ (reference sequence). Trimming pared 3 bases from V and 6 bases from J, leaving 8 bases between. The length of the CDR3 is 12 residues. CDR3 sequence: CASSFREDGYTF. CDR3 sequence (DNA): TGTGCCAGCAGCTTCCGCGAGGATGGCTACACCTTC.

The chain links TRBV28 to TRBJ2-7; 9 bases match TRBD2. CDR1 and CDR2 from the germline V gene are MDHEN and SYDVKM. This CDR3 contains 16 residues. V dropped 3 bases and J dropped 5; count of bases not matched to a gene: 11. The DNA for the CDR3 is TGTGCCAGCAGTTTTTTGGCGGGAGGGCCGGGGGACGAGCAGTACTTC. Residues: CASSFLAGGPGDEQYF. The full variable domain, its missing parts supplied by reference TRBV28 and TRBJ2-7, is DVKVTQSSRYLVKRTGEKVFLECVQDMDHENMFWYRQDPGLGLRLIYFSYDVKMKEKGDIPEGYSVSREKKERFSLILESASTNQTSMYLCASSFLAGGPGDEQYFGPGTRLTVT.

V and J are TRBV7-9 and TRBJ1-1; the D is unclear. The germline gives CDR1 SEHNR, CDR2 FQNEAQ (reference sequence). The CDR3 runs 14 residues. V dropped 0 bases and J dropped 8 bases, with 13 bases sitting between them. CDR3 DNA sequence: TGTGCCAGCAGCTTAGCGAGGGAGATCCCAGAAGCTTTCTTT. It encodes CASSLAREIPEAFF.

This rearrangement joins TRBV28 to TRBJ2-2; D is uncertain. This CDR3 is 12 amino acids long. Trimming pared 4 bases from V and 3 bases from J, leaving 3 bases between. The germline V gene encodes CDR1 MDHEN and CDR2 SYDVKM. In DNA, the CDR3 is TGTGCCAGCAGTTCATACACCGGGGAGCTGTTTTTT. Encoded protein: CASSSYTGELFF.

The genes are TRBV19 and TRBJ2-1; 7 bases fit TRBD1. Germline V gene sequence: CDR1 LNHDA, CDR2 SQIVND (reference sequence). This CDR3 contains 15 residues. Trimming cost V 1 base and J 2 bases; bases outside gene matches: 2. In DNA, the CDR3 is TGTGCCAGTAGTATAGGAGACAGGGCCTACAATGAGCAGTTCTTC. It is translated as CASSIGDRAYNEQFF.

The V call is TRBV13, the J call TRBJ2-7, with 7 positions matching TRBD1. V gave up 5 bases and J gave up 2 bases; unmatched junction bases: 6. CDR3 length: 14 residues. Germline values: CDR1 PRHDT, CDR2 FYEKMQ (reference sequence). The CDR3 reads CASSMKGGAYEQYF. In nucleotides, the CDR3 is TGTGCCAGCAGCATGAAAGGGGGCGCCTACGAGCAGTACTTC.

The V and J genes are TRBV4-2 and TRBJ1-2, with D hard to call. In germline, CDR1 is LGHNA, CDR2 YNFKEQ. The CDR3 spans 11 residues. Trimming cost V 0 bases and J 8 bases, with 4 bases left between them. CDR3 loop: CASSQDQGYTF. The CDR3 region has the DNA TGTGCCAGCAGCCAAGACCAAGGCTACACCTTC.

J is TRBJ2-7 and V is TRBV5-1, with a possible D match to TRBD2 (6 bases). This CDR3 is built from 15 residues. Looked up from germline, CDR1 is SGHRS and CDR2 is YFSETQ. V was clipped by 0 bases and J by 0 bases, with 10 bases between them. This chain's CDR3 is CASSLGPRGSYEQYF. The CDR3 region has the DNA TGCGCCAGCAGCTTGGGGCCGCGGGGCTCCTACGAGCAGTACTTC.

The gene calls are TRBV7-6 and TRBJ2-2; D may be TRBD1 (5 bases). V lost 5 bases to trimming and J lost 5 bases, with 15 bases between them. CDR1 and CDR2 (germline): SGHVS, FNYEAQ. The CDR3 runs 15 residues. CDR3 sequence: CASSQQGARTGELFF. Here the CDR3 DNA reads TGTGCCAGCAGCCAGCAAGGGGCACGGACCGGGGAGCTGTTTTTT. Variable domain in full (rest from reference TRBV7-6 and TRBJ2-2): GAGVSQSPRYKVTKRGQDVALRCDPISGHVSLYWYRQALGQGPEFLTYFNYEAQQDKSGLPNDRFSAERPEGSISTLTIQRTEQRDSAMYRCASSQQGARTGELFFGEGSRLTVL.

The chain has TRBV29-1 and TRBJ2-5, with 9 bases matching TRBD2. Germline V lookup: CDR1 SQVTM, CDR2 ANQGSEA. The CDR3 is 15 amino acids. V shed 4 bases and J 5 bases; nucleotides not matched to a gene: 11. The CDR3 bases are TGCAGCGTTGGGTTGCGACTAGCGGTAAATGAGACCCAGTACTTC. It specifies CSVGLRLAVNETQYF.

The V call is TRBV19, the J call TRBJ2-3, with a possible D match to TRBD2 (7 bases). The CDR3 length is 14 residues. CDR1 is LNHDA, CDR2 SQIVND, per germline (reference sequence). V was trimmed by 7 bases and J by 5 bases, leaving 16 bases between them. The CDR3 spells CASMAGEGVDTQYF. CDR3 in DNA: TGTGCCAGTATGGCGGGAGAGGGGGTAGATACGCAGTATTTT.

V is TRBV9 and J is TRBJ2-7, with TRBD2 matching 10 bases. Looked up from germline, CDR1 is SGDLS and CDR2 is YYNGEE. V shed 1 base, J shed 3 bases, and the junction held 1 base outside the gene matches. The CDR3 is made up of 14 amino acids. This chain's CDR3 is CASSVTSGNYEQYF. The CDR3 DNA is TGTGCCAGCAGCGTAACTAGCGGGAACTACGAGCAGTACTTC.

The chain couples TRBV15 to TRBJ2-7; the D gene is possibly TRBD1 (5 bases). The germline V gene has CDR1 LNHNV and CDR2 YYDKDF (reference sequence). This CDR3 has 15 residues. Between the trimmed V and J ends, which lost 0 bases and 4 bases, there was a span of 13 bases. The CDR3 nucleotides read TGTGCCACCAGCAGAGACAGGGCCAAGCTTTACGAGCAGTACTTC. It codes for CATSRDRAKLYEQYF.

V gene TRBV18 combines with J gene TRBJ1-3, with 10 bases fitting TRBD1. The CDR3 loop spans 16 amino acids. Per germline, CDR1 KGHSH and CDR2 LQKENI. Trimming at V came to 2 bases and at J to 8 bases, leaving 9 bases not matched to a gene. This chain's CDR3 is CASSPGTGAPVHTIYF. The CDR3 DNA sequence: TGTGCCAGCTCACCAGGGACAGGGGCGCCCGTCCACACCATATATTTT.